These T cell receptor beta chains were read from a single sample in a study of blood T cell repertoires in COVID-19. Sequencing was performed with immunoSEQ multiplex PCR; in TCRdb, only in-frame clones are kept and a portion is missing. The sample consists of nearly 110,000 clones, about nine tenths of them appearing once. The sample consisted of peripheral blood. These receptors originate from a middle-aged man with active or convalescent COVID-19. Each CDR3 is given with its conserved first and last residue.

J gene | V gene | CDR3 protein
TRBJ1-1 | TRBV28 | CASSTLNTEAFF
TRBJ2-4 | TRBV6-5 | CASSYSPLAAKNIQYF
TRBJ2-7 | TRBV4-1 | CASSQGRGLATYEQYF
TRBJ2-4 | TRBV29-1 | CSVRVQGGGIQYF
TRBJ1-6 | TRBV28 | CASSAPTGGTIRDNSPLHF
TRBJ2-5 | TRBV30 | CAWRRDSQETQYF
TRBJ2-7 | TRBV7-9 | CASRGQGTHSYEQYF
TRBJ2-4 | TRBV14 | CASSQRETKNIQYF
TRBJ2-5 | TRBV28 | CASSLATGLEETQYF
TRBJ2-7 | TRBV5-1 | CASSLSLAGGPMNEQYF
TRBJ2-1 | TRBV7-9 | CASRAGDEQFF
TRBJ1-1 | TRBV19 | CASSITPNTEAFF
TRBJ2-7 | TRBV7-8 | CASSLAHRREQYF
TRBJ2-7 | TRBV28 | CASSRPDRAEQYF
TRBJ2-7 | TRBV18 | CASSPRITSGGNEQYF
TRBJ2-4 | TRBV19 | CASSPWSAGGENIQYF